A selection of T cell receptor beta chains follows, all from one sample in a study of blood T cell repertoires in COVID-19. The table came from immunoSEQ multiplex PCR; TCRdb's copy has only in-frame clones and leaves some out. The sample carries some 150,000 clones, about 86% recorded once. Source material: peripheral blood. The receptor set was obtained from a woman aged 45-59 years with active or convalescent COVID-19. The CDR3 runs from the conserved cysteine through the conserved F or W. D genes are given only for firm matches. Size is omitted from some rows. Given values are once, few, many or a class for expanded clones.

j_call v_call clone_size d_call cdr3_aa cdr3_nt
TRBJ1-2 TRBV14 . TRBD1 CASSRMGQGSGYTF TGTGCCAGCAGCCGGATGGGACAGGGTTCGGGCTACACCTTC
TRBJ1-1 TRBV28 . . CASPPAGRMNTEAFF TGTGCCAGCCCTCCTGCAGGGCGCATGAACACTGAAGCTTTCTTT
TRBJ2-3 TRBV19 . . CASSRGGDSSSQYF TGTGCCAGTAGTAGAGGGGGGGACTCCTCATCGCAGTATTTT
TRBJ2-7 TRBV7-9 . TRBD2 CASSFREGGYEQYF TGTGCCAGCAGCTTCCGGGAGGGGGGTTACGAGCAGTACTTC
TRBJ1-1 TRBV12-3/TRBV12-4 . TRBD1 CASLTGDDTEAFF TGTGCCAGCCTGACAGGGGATGACACTGAAGCTTTCTTT
TRBJ2-7 TRBV29-1 . . CSVKDRREYEQYF TGCAGCGTTAAGGACAGAAGGGAATACGAGCAGTACTTC
TRBJ2-1 TRBV4-1 . TRBD2 CASSQGLAGINNEQFF TGCGCCAGCAGCCAGGGGCTAGCGGGCATAAACAATGAGCAGTTCTTC
TRBJ1-2 TRBV4-2 . . CASSQDPGKSYGYTF TGTGCCAGCAGCCAAGACCCGGGGAAGAGCTATGGCTACACCTTC
TRBJ1-5 TRBV7-9 . TRBD1 CASSLGTGNQPQHF TGTGCCAGCAGCTTGGGGACAGGCAATCAGCCCCAGCATTTT
TRBJ2-7 TRBV14 . TRBD1 CASSHLLPWGQAYYEQYF TGTGCCAGCAGCCACCTCCTGCCATGGGGACAGGCCTACTACGAGCAGTACTTC
TRBJ1-1 TRBV19 once TRBD1 CASSFDRGTEAFF TGTGCCAGTAGCTTTGACAGGGGAACTGAAGCTTTCTTT
TRBJ1-2 TRBV7-2 . TRBD1 CASSLDRGAGYGYTF TGTGCCAGCAGCTTGGACAGGGGGGCTGGGTATGGCTACACCTTC
TRBJ2-3 TRBV6-2/TRBV6-3 . TRBD2 CASSYAIIRSGGAADTQYF TGTGCCAGCAGTTATGCCATAATAAGGAGCGGGGGGGCCGCAGATACGCAGTATTTT
TRBJ2-3 TRBV2 . TRBD2 CASSAAGGVDTQYF TGTGCCAGCAGTGCCGCGGGGGGAGTAGATACGCAGTATTTT
TRBJ2-2 TRBV9 . . CASSVVKYSHNTGELFF TGTGCCAGCAGCGTAGTTAAGTACAGCCACAACACCGGGGAGCTGTTTTTT
TRBJ2-7 TRBV7-2 . . CASSLAANSYEQYF TGTGCCAGCAGCTTAGCGGCCAACTCCTACGAGCAGTACTTC
TRBJ2-7 TRBV30 . . CAWSVQGWDEQYF TGTGCCTGGAGTGTACAGGGCTGGGACGAGCAGTACTTC
TRBJ2-3 TRBV4-1 . TRBD2 CASSPASDSGRAWNTQYF TGCGCCAGCAGCCCGGCCTCAGATAGCGGGAGGGCCTGGAATACGCAGTATTTT
TRBJ1-4 TRBV6-5 . . CASRHRVQTEKLFF TGTGCCAGCAGACACAGGGTCCAAACTGAAAAACTGTTTTTT
TRBJ1-2 TRBV4-3 many . CASSQDLGLPTGYTF TGCGCCAGCAGCCAAGACTTGGGGCTGCCTACCGGCTACACCTTC
TRBJ1-1 TRBV6-5 . . CASRAGLVVNTEAFF TGTGCCAGCAGGGCGGGTCTGGTCGTGAACACTGAAGCTTTCTTT
TRBJ2-7 TRBV6-1 . . CASSEPLGTGTPYEQYF TGTGCCAGCAGTGAACCCCTGGGAACCGGGACACCCTACGAGCAGTACTTC
TRBJ1-4 TRBV28 once . CASTLVGGANEKLFF TGTGCCAGCACCCTTGTAGGGGGGGCTAATGAAAAACTGTTTTTT
TRBJ2-1 TRBV11-2 . . CASSLGPGLNEQFF TGTGCCAGCAGCTTAGGTCCCGGTCTCAATGAGCAGTTCTTC
TRBJ1-5 TRBV27 . . CASSFGRDQPQHF TGTGCCAGCAGTTTTGGGAGGGATCAGCCCCAGCATTTT
TRBJ1-2 TRBV11-2 few . CASSSTASYGYTF TGTGCCAGCAGCTCGACAGCTAGCTATGGCTACACCTTC
TRBJ1-2 TRBV4-3 . TRBD1 CASSQDGTSGTGGGGYTF TGCGCCAGCAGCCAAGATGGGACCTCCGGGACAGGGGGTGGTGGCTACACCTTC
TRBJ2-7 TRBV28 . . CASSLEAGLRVQGYEQYF TGTGCCAGCAGTTTAGAGGCAGGTTTAAGGGTCCAGGGCTACGAGCAGTACTTC
TRBJ1-6 TRBV12-3/TRBV12-4 . . CASSLSNSPLHF TGTGCCAGCAGCCTTAGTAATTCACCCCTCCACTTT
TRBJ2-5 TRBV5-4 . . CASSTRYGGETQYF TGTGCCAGCAGCACCCGATATGGAGGAGAGACCCAGTACTTC
TRBJ2-6 TRBV7-9 . TRBD2 CASRKVQGGPSSGANVLTF TGTGCCAGCAGAAAAGTCCAGGGAGGGCCCTCGTCTGGGGCCAACGTCCTGACTTTC
TRBJ2-7 TRBV19 . . CASSPGHLYEQYF TGTGCCAGTAGTCCGGGACACCTCTACGAGCAGTACTTC
TRBJ2-3 TRBV7-3 . . CASSSGREDTQYF TGTGCCAGCAGCTCGGGGCGGGAAGATACGCAGTATTTT
TRBJ2-7 TRBV6-5 . TRBD2 CASSPAGGTYEQYF TGTGCCAGCAGCCCGGCGGGGGGAACGTACGAGCAGTACTTC
TRBJ1-5 TRBV9 . . CASSVDGSNQPQHF TGTGCCAGCAGCGTAGACGGTAGCAATCAGCCCCAGCATTTT
TRBJ2-3 TRBV20-1 . . CSASARKTDTQYF TGCAGTGCTAGTGCTAGGAAAACAGATACGCAGTATTTT
TRBJ1-4 TRBV27 . TRBD1 CASSFSFLRGQKLFF TGTGCCAGCAGTTTTTCGTTCCTCAGGGGGCAAAAACTGTTTTTT
TRBJ2-1 TRBV9 . . CASSVNLRGYIGLRSSYNEQFF TGTGCCAGCAGCGTAAATTTGAGGGGCTACATTGGACTAAGGAGCTCCTACAATGAGCAGTTCTTC
TRBJ1-5 TRBV7-2 few . CASSLTSELAQHF TGTGCCAGCAGCTTAACCTCGGAGCTGGCCCAGCATTTT
TRBJ2-1 TRBV19 . . CASSITREGHLQFF TGTGCCAGTAGTATAACCCGCGAGGGTCACCTGCAGTTCTTC
TRBJ1-1 TRBV5-4 . . CASSQNRRNTEAFF TGTGCCAGCAGCCAGAACAGGAGGAACACTGAAGCTTTCTTT
TRBJ1-1 TRBV6-2/TRBV6-3 . . CASSYPQVQAFF TGTGCCAGCAGTTACCCACAGGTTCAAGCTTTCTTT
TRBJ2-5 TRBV5-4 . TRBD2 CASSLGNAGTSDTQYF TGTGCCAGCAGCTTGGGGAACGCCGGGACTAGCGATACCCAGTACTTC
TRBJ2-7 TRBV15 . . CATSRNRESYEQYF TGTGCCACCAGCAGAAACAGGGAATCCTACGAGCAGTACTTC
TRBJ2-7 TRBV5-4 . . CASSSRSYEQYF TGTGCCAGCAGCTCCCGGTCCTACGAGCAGTACTTC
TRBJ2-6 TRBV28 . . CASRSQPGGANVLTF TGTGCCAGCAGGTCACAGCCTGGCGGGGCCAACGTCCTGACTTTC
TRBJ2-2 TRBV25-1 . . CASKGPGLTGELFF TGTGCCAGCAAAGGTCCAGGGCTCACCGGGGAGCTGTTTTTT
TRBJ1-2 TRBV5-1 . . CASSPDDYRYGYGYTF TGCGCCAGCAGCCCCGATGACTATAGGTATGGATATGGCTACACCTTC
TRBJ1-4 TRBV10-3 . TRBD1 CAISEIKGAGWLFF TGTGCCATCAGTGAGATAAAGGGGGCAGGTTGGCTGTTTTTT
TRBJ1-1 TRBV5-6 . . CASRGYRALSTEAFF TGTGCCAGCAGGGGGTACAGGGCCCTGAGCACTGAAGCTTTCTTT
TRBJ2-7 TRBV30 . TRBD2 CAWERGGSHSYEQYF TGTGCCTGGGAGCGGGGGGGTTCACACTCCTACGAGCAGTACTTC
TRBJ2-3 TRBV12-5 . . CASGLLVGGVTDTQYF TGTGCTAGTGGTTTGTTGGTCGGCGGGGTCACAGATACGCAGTATTTT